This T cell receptor (beta chain) was recorded in a study of blood T cell repertoires in COVID-19. Here immunoSEQ multiplex PCR was the method, and the copy in TCRdb shows in-frame clones only, minus some. The sample has 150,000 or so clones; nearly 70% are singletons. This clone was counted between two and nine times. The CDR3 sequence is 11 residues long. Germline-derived CDR1 and CDR2 are PRHDT and FYEKMQ (reference sequence). V was pared by 6 bases and J by 3 bases, with 6 bases between. V is TRBV13 and J is TRBJ2-7; the D is unclear. The TCR originated in an older woman with acute or convalescent COVID-19. The sample comprised peripheral blood. The CDR3 coding sequence is TGTGCCAGCAGTGCGAGCTACGAGCAGTACTTC. This sequence encodes CASSASYEQYF.